These T cell receptor beta chains were read from a single sample in a study of spatial heterogeneity in lung cancer. TCRdb processed the 5' RACE reads anew with MiXCR; each CDR3 protein has one entry. The table records 40,000 to 45,000 distinct CDR3 sequences, approximately 6.5% of them present only once. Source: PBMCs, taken at surgery. These TCRs come from a female donor with early-stage non-small cell lung cancer. The conserved cysteine and the conserved F or W are not part of the CDR3 here.

V gene,J gene,CDR3 protein
TRBV4-1,TRBJ2-4,ASSQALGGLAKNIQY
TRBV20-1,TRBJ2-6,SARDNGGRGLSGANVLT
TRBV6-1,TRBJ1-5,ASSVRSNPPQPQH
TRBV29-1,TRBJ2-1,SVPWGGGAYNEQF
TRBV27,TRBJ1-6,ASSWTADDSPLH
TRBV4-3,TRBJ1-1,ASSQRDRAVTEAF
TRBV29-1,TRBJ1-1,SAQHVNTEAF
TRBV7-9,TRBJ1-1,ASSLFTEAF
TRBV5-4,TRBJ2-7,ASSLGQGAPYEQY
TRBV3-1,TRBJ2-7,ASSPGTGYEQY
TRBV24-1,TRBJ2-5,ATSGQSAGQQETQY
TRBV6-2/TRBV6-3,TRBJ1-5,ASCRSASDQPQH
TRBV15,TRBJ1-5,ATSRWDKSNQPQH
TRBV18,TRBJ2-7,ASSPGGGGEQY
TRBV20-1,TRBJ1-3,SARDPPGNTIY
TRBV3-1,TRBJ2-3,ASSRTAGVPKY
TRBV11-2,TRBJ2-2,ASSPMRNTGELF
TRBV5-1,TRBJ2-7,ASSLGTISYEQY
TRBV27,TRBJ1-1,ASSLLSVTATNTEAF
TRBV15,TRBJ2-5,AALGPVQETQY
TRBV27,TRBJ2-7,ASSSQVGGLGYEQY
TRBV4-1,TRBJ2-3,ASSLSQGSTDTQY
TRBV5-1,TRBJ2-5,ASWGGVQETQY
TRBV7-3,TRBJ1-3,ASSLTGQGSGNTIY
TRBV9,TRBJ2-3,ASSVVGGGAKDTQY
TRBV19,TRBJ2-7,ASSAQGTYEQY
TRBV20-1,TRBJ1-4,SARDRSGNEKLF
TRBV5-1,TRBJ1-2,ASRGTDLYGYT
TRBV5-1,TRBJ2-5,ASSVTGAIQETQY
TRBV7-8,TRBJ1-2,ASSPGWSGHGTYGYT
TRBV2,TRBJ1-2,ASSRSGIYGYT
TRBV12-5,TRBJ2-1,ASGFGGREQF
TRBV7-9,TRBJ1-2,ASSLEPYGYT
TRBV2,TRBJ2-7,AIYRPYEQY
TRBV27,TRBJ2-7,ASSSLPGQRTYEQY
TRBV5-1,TRBJ1-1,ASSLEARIKRMNTEAF
TRBV5-1,TRBJ2-3,ASTLLTQTDKQY
TRBV29-1,TRBJ2-5,SSFHGGETQY
TRBV12-3/TRBV12-4,TRBJ2-1,ASSSPGRGIYNEQF
TRBV5-6,TRBJ1-1,ASSFARTAEAF
TRBV5-6,TRBJ2-7,ASSRRHPASYEQY
TRBV19,TRBJ2-3,ASSIQASTDTQY
TRBV29-1,TRBJ1-3,SAADTGSGNTIY
TRBV7-2,TRBJ1-2,ASSLDLGGCT
TRBV18,TRBJ2-7,ASSPPWGQGYEQY
TRBV12-3/TRBV12-4,TRBJ1-1,ASSLDGRGLTEAF